Following are 23 T cell receptor beta chains from one sample sequenced in a study of T-cell memory formation after mild COVID-19. TCRdb re-derived calls from the 5' RACE reads in MiXCR, one entry per CDR3 protein. The repertoire holds some 350,000 distinct CDR3 sequences, with more than 15% as singletons. Source material: PBMCs or a T cell subset sorted from them (not recorded which). The receptors were gathered from a young man who had mild COVID-19 (a few samples of this study predate the infection). Cell type and time point are not known.

In this sample, this clonotype turned up many times. CDR3 sequence: CASSLVGGNEQFF. The CDR3 DNA sequence: TGTGCCAGCAGCTTAGTCGGGGGCAATGAGCAGTTCTTC. The chain carries TRBV7-2 and TRBJ2-1; maybe TRBD2 (6 bases). CDR1 is SGHTA, CDR2 FQGNSA, per germline. With 1 base removed from V and 6 bases from J, the gap between germline ends came to 7 bases. This CDR3 has 13 residues.

The V gene is TRBV5-1, the J gene TRBJ2-7; weak D call: TRBD1 (6 bases). Germline V CDR1 and CDR2: SGHRS, YFSETQ. Trimming shortened V by 8 bases and J by 3 bases, and 18 bases separated the two germline ends. There are 14 residues in the CDR3. Written as DNA, the CDR3 is TGCGCCAGTAAGCAGGGGAATTTGGTCTACGAGCAGTACTTC. Its translation: CASKQGNLVYEQYF.

V usage is TRBV7-2 and J usage is TRBJ2-5; 14 bases agree with TRBD2. Germline V gene sequence: CDR1 SGHTA, CDR2 FQGNSA. Trimming at V came to 3 bases and at J to 4 bases, leaving 1 base not matched to a gene. The CDR3 has 15 amino acids. CDR3 DNA sequence: TGTGCCAGCAGCTTCGGACTAGCGGGGGGAGAGACCCAGTACTTC. Protein: CASSFGLAGGETQYF.

This clonotype has more than one count but fewer than ten. The V call is TRBV7-8, the J call TRBJ2-7; TRBD1 or TRBD2 may be the D gene (6 bases each). CDR1 is SGHVS and CDR2 is FQNEAQ in the germline V gene. The germline V and J ends were trimmed by 4 bases and 1 base, with 20 bases remaining between them. The CDR3 totals 17 residues. CDR3 region: CASSSQGWGAGSYEQYV. CDR3 bases: TGTGCCAGCAGCTCGCAGGGGTGGGGGGCAGGTTCCTACGAGCAGTACGTC.

The chain couples TRBV7-2 to TRBJ2-6, with D unresolved. V lost 7 bases and J lost 0, with 10 bases in between. The CDR3 runs 15 residues. The germline V gene encodes CDR1 SGHTA and CDR2 FQGNSA. CDR3 coding DNA: TGTGCCAGCACTCGCGGTAGCTCTGGGGCCAACGTCCTGACTTTC. Translation: CASTRGSSGANVLTF.

This clonotype was found a few times. The rearrangement joins TRBV11-1 to TRBJ2-1, with TRBD2 matching 7 bases. The CDR3 sequence is 18 residues long. The trim removed 5 bases at V and 1 base at J, leaving 14 bases unmatched. CDR1 and CDR2 (germline): SGHAT, FQDESV (reference sequence). CDR3 bases: TGTGCCAGCAGCGGAATGGGATTGGGGGGGGAATCCTACAATGAGCAGTTCTTC. Its protein product is CASSGMGLGGESYNEQFF. The entire variable domain, with the rest obtained from reference TRBV11-1 and TRBJ2-1, is as follows: EAEVAQSPRYKITEKSQAVAFWCDPISGHATLYWYRQILGQGPELLVQFQDESVVDDSQLPKDRFSAERLKGVDSTLKIQPAELGDSAMYLCASSGMGLGGESYNEQFFGPGTRLTVL.

The table lists this clonotype with many counts. The chain joins TRBV7-9 to TRBJ2-1; 9 bases are a match to TRBD1. The CDR3 runs to 12 residues. Trimming removed 11 bases from V and 7 bases from J; junction bases left unmatched: 6. CDR1 SEHNR and CDR2 FQNEAQ come from the germline V gene (reference sequence). The CDR3 loop reads CAPGTGSNEQFF. The CDR3 coding sequence is TGTGCCCCGGGGACAGGGTCGAATGAGCAGTTCTTC.

The table lists this clonotype with a few counts. The genes are TRBV13 and TRBJ1-1, with a possible D match to TRBD1 (6 bases). Germline V gives CDR1 PRHDT, CDR2 FYEKMQ (reference sequence). The CDR3 totals 14 residues. Trimming removed 8 bases at V and 4 bases at J, with 17 bases between. The chain's CDR3 is CASVWGRGSTEAFF. Written as DNA, the CDR3 is TGTGCCAGCGTATGGGGCAGGGGATCCACTGAAGCTTTCTTT.

The rearrangement joins TRBV12-3 or TRBV12-4 to TRBJ2-7; tentatively, D is TRBD1 (6 bases). The CDR3 sequence is 15 residues long. Trimming cost V 3 bases and J 0 bases, with 12 bases left between them. This chain's CDR3 is CASSLNRATSYEQYF. The CDR3 DNA reads as TGTGCCAGCAGTTTGAACAGGGCTACCTCCTACGAGCAGTACTTC.

CDR3 coding DNA: TGCGCCAGCAGCTTGAGTTCGGCGCACACCGGGGAGCTGTTTTTT. It is translated as CASSLSSAHTGELFF. The chain couples TRBV5-1 to TRBJ2-2; D ambiguous. Germline CDR1 SGHRS, CDR2 YFSETQ. This CDR3 is built from 15 residues. V shed 1 base and J shed 3 bases, with 10 bases lying between them.

The J gene is TRBJ1-2, the V gene TRBV4-3; TRBD1 might be the D (5 bases). The CDR3 is made up of 17 amino acids. CDR1 is LGHNA and CDR2 is YSLEER in the germline V gene. V lost 0 bases, J lost 2 bases, and 16 bases lay in between. This CDR3 is CASSQDQRGGTNYGYTF. For the CDR3, the DNA is TGCGCCAGCAGCCAAGATCAGCGGGGGGGGACGAACTATGGCTACACCTTC.

This chain connects TRBV7-2 to TRBJ1-3, with unresolved D. Trimming removed 7 bases at V and 4 bases at J, with 11 bases between. From germline, CDR1 is SGHTA and CDR2 FQGNSA. This CDR3 is 13 amino acids long. CDR3: CASKLGNGNTIYF. In nucleotides, the CDR3 is TGTGCCAGCAAGCTCGGGAACGGAAACACCATATATTTT. Combining the CDR3 with reference TRBV7-2 and TRBJ1-3 gives the whole variable domain GAGVSQSPSNKVTEKGKDVELRCDPISGHTALYWYRQSLGQGLEFLIYFQGNSAPDKSGLPSDRFSAERTGGSVSTLTIQRTQQEDSAVYLCASKLGNGNTIYFGEGSWLTVV.

About this clonotype itself: Mismatch with germline at one junction end may stem from a read error. The chain combines TRBV7-7 with TRBJ2-2; TRBD1 agrees at 9 bases. CDR3 size: 16 residues. From germline, CDR1 is SSHAT and CDR2 FNYEAQ (reference sequence). CDR3: CASSSTQGADTGELFF. CDR3 in DNA: TGTGCTAGCAGCTCGACACAGGGGGCGGACACCGGGGAGCTGTTTTTT.

This clonotype was seen a few times. The chain has TRBV10-3 and TRBJ2-1; 9 nucleotides line up with TRBD1. CDR1 and CDR2 from the germline V gene are ENHRY and SYGVKD. Unmatched junction bases numbered 7, after V lost 6 bases and J lost 7 bases. This CDR3 spans 14 amino acids. The CDR3 nucleotides read TGTGCCATCAGGGGACAGGGTGTAAAAAATGAGCAGTTCTTC. Its translation: CAIRGQGVKNEQFF.

The rearrangement joins TRBV11-2 to TRBJ2-2; 8 bases fit TRBD1. Germline V gene data show CDR1 as SGHAT and CDR2 as FQNNGV. The CDR3 loop spans 16 amino acids. The V and J ends lost 5 bases and 6 bases, in that order; junction bases with no gene match: 11. CDR3: CASSPLSTGAAGELFF. The CDR3 nucleotides read TGTGCCAGCAGCCCCCTCTCGACAGGGGCGGCCGGGGAGCTGTTTTTT.

At least ten counts were recorded for this clonotype. The genes are TRBV28 and TRBJ2-3; 10 bases line up with TRBD2. This CDR3 comprises 15 residues. Germline CDR1 and CDR2: MDHEN and SYDVKM. V shed 6 bases and J 4 bases; nucleotides not matched to a gene: 7. CDR3: CASRPLAGVADTQYF. The CDR3 nucleotides read TGTGCCAGCAGACCCCTAGCGGGGGTGGCAGATACGCAGTATTTT. Looking up the rest from reference TRBV28 and TRBJ2-3 gives the full variable domain: DVKVTQSSRYLVKRTGEKVFLECVQDMDHENMFWYRQDPGLGLRLIYFSYDVKMKEKGDIPEGYSVSREKKERFSLILESASTNQTSMYLCASRPLAGVADTQYFGPGTRLTVL.

This clonotype was seen a few times. The J gene is TRBJ2-4, the V gene TRBV20-1; D gene ambiguous. The CDR3 covers 13 residues. CDR1 is DFQATT and CDR2 is SNEGSKA in the germline V gene (reference sequence). V dropped 5 bases and J dropped 0 bases, with 8 bases sitting between them. The DNA for the CDR3 is TGCAGTGCTTGTCCACTAGCCAAAAACATTCAGTACTTC. Its protein product is CSACPLAKNIQYF.

The table lists this clonotype with a few counts. V and J are TRBV3-1 and TRBJ1-1; possibly TRBD1 for D (5 bases). Germline V gives CDR1 LGHDT, CDR2 YNNKEL (reference sequence). V lost 3 bases and J lost 1, with 12 bases in between. The CDR3 is 15 amino acids. CDR3 loop: CASSHQGRGNTEAFF. The CDR3 DNA is TGTGCCAGCAGCCACCAGGGTAGGGGGAACACTGAAGCTTTCTTT.

J is TRBJ2-3 and V is TRBV12-3 or TRBV12-4; 10 bases align to TRBD2. The junction had 5 bases not matched to a gene; V was cut back by 3 bases and J by 5 bases. The CDR3 is 15 amino acids. The chain's CDR3 is CASSFGLAAGDTQYF. In DNA form, the CDR3 reads TGTGCCAGCAGTTTTGGACTAGCGGCGGGAGATACGCAGTATTTT.

This clonotype was recorded a few times. V gene TRBV9 combines with J gene TRBJ2-5; D is unclear. The germline V gene encodes CDR1 SGDLS and CDR2 YYNGEE. Trimming pared 0 bases from V and 5 bases from J, leaving 8 bases between. CDR3 length: 13 residues. The CDR3 nucleotides read TGTGCCAGCAGCGTAGGCTCCAGGGAGACCCAGTACTTC. It is translated as CASSVGSRETQYF.

The genes are TRBV9 and TRBJ2-5; tentative D call: TRBD2 (7 bases). The CDR3 has 16 amino acids. CDR1 is SGDLS, CDR2 YYNGEE, per germline. Trimming pared 3 bases from V and 5 bases from J, leaving 20 bases between. The DNA of the CDR3 is TGTGCCAGCAGCGCCGACCTGTGGGGGGGCCGGGAGACCCAGTACTTC. Encoded protein: CASSADLWGGRETQYF.

The rearrangement joins TRBV7-2 to TRBJ2-2; D is undetermined. This CDR3 has 14 residues. CDR1 is SGHTA and CDR2 is FQGNSA in the germline V gene. Deletions cut 3 bases from V and 4 bases from J, with 9 bases between. The CDR3 coding sequence is TGTGCCAGCAGCTTCCGGTTATCCACCGGGGAGCTGTTTTTT. Amino acids: CASSFRLSTGELFF.

This clonotype has more than one count but fewer than ten. J is TRBJ1-2 and V is TRBV12-3 or TRBV12-4; 10 bases match TRBD1. The CDR3 totals 14 residues. The V gene end was trimmed by 6 bases and the J gene end by 7 bases; junction bases not matched to a gene: 8. For the CDR3, the DNA is TGTGCCAGCAGACCGACAGGGGGCGGGTTTGGCTACACCTTC. Its translation is CASRPTGGGFGYTF.